The 17 T cell receptor beta chains reported below all come from one sample, sequenced in a study of T cells in Graves' hyperthyroidism and ophthalmopathy. What was amplified from RNA transcripts were TCR beta CDR3 regions. Researchers ran a first-round RT-PCR on the TCR CDR3 using the HTBI primer set. MiXCR was run by TCRdb on the multiplex PCR reads, yielding one entry per CDR3 protein. The sample has some 500,000 distinct CDR3 sequences, roughly 14% seen once; the top ten hold less than 20%. The sequenced material came from blood. These receptors were obtained from a woman aged 18-30 years with Graves' hyperthyroidism.

The chain combines TRBV4-1 with TRBJ1-3, with D possibly matching TRBD1 (6 bases). Between the trimmed V and J ends, which lost 3 bases and 0 bases, there was a span of 12 bases. CDR1 is MGHRA, CDR2 YSYEKL, per germline. This CDR3 is built from 16 residues. The CDR3 nucleotides are TGCGCCAGCAGCCAGCCAGCACAGGGCTCTGGAAACACCATATATTTT. As protein: CASSQPAQGSGNTIYF.

This clonotype has ten or more counts. V and J are TRBV27 and TRBJ2-5; D tentatively fits TRBD1 or TRBD2 (5 bases each). Trimming removed 6 bases at V and 3 bases at J, with 11 bases between. CDR1 and CDR2 (germline): MNHEY, SMNVEV (reference sequence). This CDR3 spans 13 amino acids. The CDR3 nucleotides are TGTGCCAGCAGCGGGACCCTCGAAGAGACCCAGTACTTC. It encodes CASSGTLEETQYF.

This clonotype showed up many times. The rearrangement joins TRBV3-1 to TRBJ2-6, with TRBD1 as a possible D gene (5 bases). This CDR3 has 16 amino acids. Germline CDR1 reads LGHDT; CDR2 reads YNNKEL (reference sequence). V lost 7 bases, J lost 2 bases, and 15 bases lay in between. CDR3 loop: CASTRTGVTGANVLTF. Written as DNA, the CDR3 is TGTGCCAGCACCCGTACAGGTGTCACTGGGGCCAACGTCCTGACTTTC.

This clonotype was observed a handful of times. The chain uses TRBV5-6 and TRBJ2-4; the D gene is possibly TRBD2 (6 bases). CDR3 length equals 16 residues. Germline-derived CDR1 and CDR2 are SGHDT and YYEEEE. Trimming shortened V by 3 bases and J by 8 bases, and 21 bases separated the two germline ends. The CDR3 nucleotides are TGTGCCAGCAGCTCTCTAGCGCCAGTAGAGGAGGACATTCAGTACTTC. Protein sequence: CASSSLAPVEEDIQYF. Full variable domain (remainder filled in from reference TRBV5-6 and TRBJ2-4): DAGVTQSPTHLIKTRGQQVTLRCSPKSGHDTVSWYQQALGQGPQFIFQYYEEEERQRGNFPDRFSGHQFPNYSSELNVNALLLGDSALYLCASSSLAPVEEDIQYFGAGTRLSVL.

This rearrangement joins TRBV4-2 to TRBJ2-3, with 10 positions matching TRBD2. This CDR3 comprises 18 residues. The V segment lost 4 bases and the J segment 5 bases; nucleotides outside the gene matches: 15. Germline V lookup: CDR1 LGHNA, CDR2 YNFKEQ. In DNA form, the CDR3 reads TGTGCCAGCAGCCTCCTAGCGGGAGACCACAGTACACGAGATACGCAGTATTTT. Translation gives CASSLLAGDHSTRDTQYF.

This clonotype was detected ten times or more. The chain links TRBV19 to TRBJ2-7, with D hard to call. The CDR3 extends over 15 amino acids. Germline lookup yields CDR1 LNHDA and CDR2 SQIVND (reference sequence). Deletions cut 3 bases from V and 3 bases from J, with 15 bases between. CDR3 protein: CASSMDLGSFYEQYV. Here the CDR3 DNA reads TGTGCCAGTAGTATGGATTTGGGATCCTTCTACGAGCAGTACGTC.

CDR3 coding DNA: TGCGCCAGCAGTACGGGAGGAACAGATAGCACAGATACGCAGTATTTT. As protein: CASSTGGTDSTDTQYF. The chain couples TRBV5-1 to TRBJ2-3; 7 positions match TRBD2. The junction had 9 bases not matched to a gene; V was cut back by 5 bases and J by 0 bases. CDR3 length equals 16 residues. Germline-derived CDR1 and CDR2 are SGHRS and YFSETQ.

The chain combines TRBV18 with TRBJ2-7, with 11 bases that match TRBD2. The junction had 9 bases not matched to a gene; V was cut back by 8 bases and J by 3 bases. Germline CDR1 and CDR2: KGHSH and LQKENI. CDR3 size: 15 residues. The CDR3 is CASATGTSGRYEQYF. The CDR3 region has the DNA TGTGCCAGCGCTACTGGGACTAGCGGACGCTACGAGCAGTACTTC.

This clonotype was counted ten times or more. This chain joins TRBV12-3 or TRBV12-4 and TRBJ2-1, with a tentative D call TRBD2 (6 bases). The CDR3 covers 13 residues. V dropped 6 bases and J dropped 8 bases, with 14 bases sitting between them. Written as DNA, the CDR3 is TGTGCCAGCAGCAGTGGAGGGTACCATGAGCAGTTCTTC. It translates to CASSSGGYHEQFF.

The chain joins TRBV10-3 to TRBJ2-3; 8 bases align to TRBD2. The CDR3 length is 14 residues. Trimming took 8 bases from V and 0 from J; bases not matched to a gene: 4. Germline CDR1 ENHRY, CDR2 SYGVKD. CDR3 DNA sequence: TGTGCCATCGGCTCTAGCGGGAGCACAGATACGCAGTATTTT. This codes for CAIGSSGSTDTQYF.

This clonotype has at least ten counts. The chain combines TRBV11-2 with TRBJ2-5; D possibly corresponds to TRBD1 (5 bases). The V gene's germline CDR1 is SGHAT and CDR2 FQNNGV. Trimming shortened V by 2 bases and J by 1 base, and 14 bases separated the two germline ends. CDR3 size: 16 residues. The CDR3 DNA reads TGTGCCAGCAGCTTAAGTAGGGGTCAGCCCCAAGAGACCCAGTACTTC. Protein sequence: CASSLSRGQPQETQYF.

This clonotype came up many times. This chain connects TRBV12-3 or TRBV12-4 to TRBJ1-4; D gene uncertain. V gave up 6 bases and J gave up 0 bases, with 8 bases separating them. The CDR3 is 14 residues long. CDR3 DNA sequence: TGTGCCAGCAGCACCCTCACAACTAATGAAAAACTGTTTTTT. Translation: CASSTLTTNEKLFF.

Points on this clonotype: Since a much larger clone is just one base distant, this may be a read error. This chain joins TRBV2 and TRBJ2-2, with a weak D call TRBD1 (7 bases). Trimming left V 8 bases short and J 5 bases short, with 18 bases between. This CDR3 has 15 residues. CDR1 and CDR2 from the germline V gene are SNHLY and FYNNEI. Here the CDR3 reads CASHPRQGGTGELFF. The CDR3 nucleotides are TGTGCCAGCCATCCCCGACAGGGAGGAACCGGGGAGCTGTTTTTT.

Many counts were recorded for this clonotype. The chain carries TRBV19 and TRBJ2-7; tentatively, D is TRBD2 (6 bases). Germline V gives CDR1 LNHDA, CDR2 SQIVND (reference sequence). V was shortened by 5 bases and J by 4 bases, with 18 bases between the two germline ends. The CDR3 covers 15 residues. CDR3 DNA sequence: TGTGCCAGTAGTCACCCCGGGAGTATTCCTTACGAGCAGTACTTC. This encodes CASSHPGSIPYEQYF.

This clonotype was seen repeatedly, ten times or more. The chain employs TRBV6-1 and TRBJ1-5; a weak D match, TRBD1 (5 bases). There are 16 residues in the CDR3. The germline gives CDR1 MNHNS, CDR2 SASEGT. V lost 5 bases and J 4 bases, leaving 18 bases between the germline ends. For the CDR3, the DNA is TGTGCCAGCAGTCCGTATGGGACGTTCAAGAATCAGCCCCAGCATTTT. Encoded protein: CASSPYGTFKNQPQHF.

This clonotype was detected ten times or more. This chain links TRBV3-1 with TRBJ2-3; a weak D match, TRBD2 (6 bases). Trimming shortened V by 1 base and J by 5 bases, and 16 bases separated the two germline ends. Per germline, CDR1 LGHDT and CDR2 YNNKEL (reference sequence). This CDR3 has 16 residues. The CDR3 region has the DNA TGTGCCAGCAGCCAAGTTACGGGAGCGGGTATAGATACGCAGTATTTT. This translates into CASSQVTGAGIDTQYF.

V and J are TRBV18 and TRBJ2-7, with D possibly matching TRBD2 (6 bases). Trimming took off 3 bases at V and 5 bases at J, with 17 bases between the two ends. The CDR3 has 15 amino acids. The V gene's germline CDR1 is KGHSH and CDR2 LQKENI. The CDR3 coding sequence is TGTGCCAGCTCACCGGTCGGGACTCGGAATGACGAGCAGTACGTC. Translation gives CASSPVGTRNDEQYV.